The T cell receptor (beta chain) under discussion was sequenced for a study of glioma-infiltrating T cells after dendritic cell vaccination. As for the study in general: Patients had newly diagnosed or recurrent glioblastoma and received dendritic cell vaccines.

This clone turned up a few times. Its cognate antigen is unknown. Only in-frame clones appear in the TCRdb table, and some are missing; sequencing was by immunoSEQ multiplex PCR. The data show 3,200 or so clones, about 75% seen once. Study outcomes and limitations: Higher pretreatment TIL content predicted longer progression-free time and survival.

The clonotype was recovered from a human donor with glioblastoma. Material: tumor tissue, obtained before dendritic cell vaccination.

The CDR3 spells CASSKAHATVVGHLYGYTF. CDR3 in DNA: TGTGCCAGCAGCAAAGCTCACGCTACGGTGGTGGGACATCTCTATGGCTACACCTTC. J is TRBJ1-2 and V is TRBV21-1; no DNA check was done on the table's D call, TRBD1. TRBV21-1 is noted as a pseudogene. This CDR3 spans 19 amino acids.